These T cell receptor beta chains were read from a single sample in a study of blood T cell repertoires in COVID-19. The data were produced by immunoSEQ multiplex PCR, yet TCRdb's version contains in-frame clones alone and is incomplete. In the table there are 140,000 or so clones, around 90% of which are singletons. Material for sequencing was peripheral blood. The receptors shown here come from a human donor in a cohort sampled during active COVID-19. Both conserved end residues are part of each CDR3. Clone size is not always given. Where it is, it says once, few, many or a class for expanded clones.

CDR3	size	V	J
CASSPWGDDQPQHF	NA	TRBV25-1	TRBJ1-5
CASGSPLGEVNYGYTF	NA	TRBV12-5	TRBJ1-2
CASSQDGGSYNEQFF	NA	TRBV3-1/TRBV3-2	TRBJ2-1
CASSLLSGGGTGELFF	NA	TRBV7-2	TRBJ2-2
CATSRDADRMGTEAFF	NA	TRBV15	TRBJ1-1
CASSPGGGLAKNIQYF	NA	TRBV18	TRBJ2-4
CASSFGLPADTQYF	once	TRBV5-1	TRBJ2-3
CASSPGVAGQETQYF	NA	TRBV27	TRBJ2-5
CASSLAGGETQYF	NA	TRBV7-9	TRBJ2-5
CASSAGTGSAEQYF	NA	TRBV9	TRBJ2-7
CASSLKRPGQLSGANVLTF	NA	TRBV5-1	TRBJ2-6
CASQGLRNSNQPQHF	NA	TRBV19	TRBJ1-5
CASSQVGLAVETQYF	NA	TRBV4-1	TRBJ2-5
CASSRDFYSSYNEQFF	NA	TRBV7-8	TRBJ2-1
CASSEWGPQPQHF	NA	TRBV7-2	TRBJ1-5
CASSQDVGRATEAFF	NA	TRBV4-1	TRBJ1-1
CASSYGLSSYNSPLHF	NA	TRBV5-5	TRBJ1-6
CASSVEGQEFDEQFF	NA	TRBV9	TRBJ2-1
CASSLEQLNTEAFF	NA	TRBV28	TRBJ1-1
CASSVGSGGAIDTQYF	NA	TRBV9	TRBJ2-3
CASSFAGQGYEKLFF	NA	TRBV7-2	TRBJ1-4
CASSARSGMGTDTQYF	NA	TRBV10-2	TRBJ2-3
CATSTNRGGGYTF	NA	TRBV15	TRBJ1-2
CASSLQLAKNIQYF	NA	TRBV5-6	TRBJ2-4
CASSNDPDTEAFF	NA	TRBV11-1	TRBJ1-1
CASSLTGEGYGYTF	NA	TRBV7-2	TRBJ1-2
CASSQDGGLVETQYF	NA	TRBV3-1/TRBV3-2	TRBJ2-5
CASSQDRLRGRNEQFF	NA	TRBV4-1	TRBJ2-1
CASSFQTSGGPPVF	NA	TRBV7-3	TRBJ2-1
CASSLDGTYEQYF	NA	TRBV7-6	TRBJ2-7
CATSDPGQGVESNQPQHF	NA	TRBV24-1	TRBJ1-5
CASSDNPHFSGNTIYF	NA	TRBV6-1	TRBJ1-3
CSVAPRVDTIYF	NA	TRBV29-1	TRBJ1-3
CASSYWGQGTGELFF	NA	TRBV6-5	TRBJ2-2
CAISRNAEGYTF	NA	TRBV10-3	TRBJ1-2
CAWSPWTGSYEQYF	NA	TRBV30	TRBJ2-7
CASSLSRQGPRRYGYTF	once	TRBV11-2	TRBJ1-2
CASSLDWGLGQPQHF	once	TRBV7-2	TRBJ1-5
CASSQLGGDTEAFF	NA	TRBV14	TRBJ1-1
CASRGDRVDQPQHF	once	TRBV2	TRBJ1-5
CASSPPQFTDTQYF	NA	TRBV18	TRBJ2-3
CASSPWTGSGQPQHF	NA	TRBV5-1	TRBJ1-5
CASSHDYEKLFF	NA	TRBV4-1	TRBJ1-4
CASSLGQSSYEQYF	NA	TRBV5-6	TRBJ2-7
CAISDPREGQVYEQYF	NA	TRBV10-3	TRBJ2-7
CASSPGGENEQFF	NA	TRBV11-1	TRBJ2-1
CASSIRESSGNTIYF	NA	TRBV19	TRBJ1-3
CASSPGQGARGNQEQYF	NA	TRBV28	TRBJ2-7
CASSPAGQGGKLFF	NA	TRBV3-1/TRBV3-2	TRBJ1-4
CASSWTSSETQYF	NA	TRBV7-2	TRBJ2-5
CASSMPDRNQPQHF	NA	TRBV19	TRBJ1-5
CASSQVAGFNEQFF	NA	TRBV4-3	TRBJ2-1
CASSDGKGEQFF	NA	TRBV6-1	TRBJ2-1
CASSYIWADEAFF	NA	TRBV6-6	TRBJ1-1